There are a few counts of the clone carrying this TCR beta chain. Its antigen is not known. TCRdb reanalysed the 5' RACE reads using MiXCR and keeps one entry per CDR3 protein. The repertoire consists of 75,000 to 95,000 distinct CDR3 sequences, with about 8.3% occurring once and the leading ten covering more than 30%. Per the germline V gene, CDR1 is SEHNR and CDR2 is FQNEAQ (reference sequence). J was trimmed by 3 bases and V by 5 bases; bases with no gene match: 7. The CDR3 has 16 residues. This entry comes from a study of CD8 T cells in ankylosing spondylitis. Study observations and caveats: A TCR beta motif made of under 10 highly homologous variants seemed typical of ankylosing spondylitis blood. Significant enrichment of disease-linked clones was reported in matched ankylosing spondylitis synovial fluid.

The sample comprised blood, either unsorted or a sorted T cell fraction (not recorded which). The clonotype comes from a male donor with ankylosing spondylitis. V and J are TRBV7-9 and TRBJ2-1, with TRBD2 matching over 10 bases. The CDR3, as DNA: TGTGCCAGCAGCCACGAAAGCGGGGGGGACTACAATGAGCAGTTCTTC. Its protein is CASSHESGGDYNEQFF.